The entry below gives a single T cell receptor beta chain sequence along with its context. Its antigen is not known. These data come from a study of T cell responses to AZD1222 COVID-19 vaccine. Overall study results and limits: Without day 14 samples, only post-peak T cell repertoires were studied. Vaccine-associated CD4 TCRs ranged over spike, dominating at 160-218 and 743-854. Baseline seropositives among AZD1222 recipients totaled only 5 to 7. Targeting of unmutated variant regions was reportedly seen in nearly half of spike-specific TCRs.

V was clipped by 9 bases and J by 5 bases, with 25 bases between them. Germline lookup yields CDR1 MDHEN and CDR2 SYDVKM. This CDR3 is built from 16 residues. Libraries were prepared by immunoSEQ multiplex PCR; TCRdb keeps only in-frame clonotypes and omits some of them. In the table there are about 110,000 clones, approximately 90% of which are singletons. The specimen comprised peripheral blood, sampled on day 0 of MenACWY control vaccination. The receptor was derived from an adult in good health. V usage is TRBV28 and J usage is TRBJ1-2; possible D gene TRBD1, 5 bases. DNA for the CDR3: TGTGCCAGTTCTCCCCCGGGACCCCCCGGGGGTTATGGCTACACCTTC. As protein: CASSPPGPPGGYGYTF.